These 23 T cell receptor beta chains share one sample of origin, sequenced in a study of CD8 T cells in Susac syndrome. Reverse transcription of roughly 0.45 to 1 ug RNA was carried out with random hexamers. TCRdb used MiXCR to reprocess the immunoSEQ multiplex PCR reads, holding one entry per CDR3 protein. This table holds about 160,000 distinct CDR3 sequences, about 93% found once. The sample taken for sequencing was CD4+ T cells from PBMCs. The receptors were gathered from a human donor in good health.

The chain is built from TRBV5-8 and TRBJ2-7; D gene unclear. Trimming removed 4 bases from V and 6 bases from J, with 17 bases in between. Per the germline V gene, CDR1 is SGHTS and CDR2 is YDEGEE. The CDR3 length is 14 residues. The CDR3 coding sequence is TGTGCCAGCAGCGCCCCGGGCCTGGGGTCCGAGCAGTACTTC. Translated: CASSAPGLGSEQYF. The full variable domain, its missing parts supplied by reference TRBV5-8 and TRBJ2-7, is EAGVTQSPTHLIKTRGQQATLRCSPISGHTSVYWYQQALGLGLQFLLWYDEGEERNRGNFPPRFSGRQFPNYSSELNVNALELEDSALYLCASSAPGLGSEQYFGPGTRLTVT.

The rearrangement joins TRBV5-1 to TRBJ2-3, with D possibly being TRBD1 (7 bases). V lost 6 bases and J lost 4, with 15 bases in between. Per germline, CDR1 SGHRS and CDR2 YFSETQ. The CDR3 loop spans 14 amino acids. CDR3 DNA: TGCGCCAGCAATAATCCCAGGGGGGCAGATACGCAGTATTTT. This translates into CASNNPRGADTQYF.

The CDR3 region is CASSLEPERFREQYF. Written as DNA, the CDR3 is TGTGCCAGCAGCTTAGAGCCAGAGCGGTTCCGCGAGCAGTACTTC. The chain recombines TRBV7-3 with TRBJ2-7, with D possibly TRBD2 on 5 matching bases. Trimming stripped 2 bases from V and 6 bases from J, with 17 bases between. The CDR3 spans 15 residues. The germline CDR1 and CDR2 sequences are SGHTA and FQGTGA.

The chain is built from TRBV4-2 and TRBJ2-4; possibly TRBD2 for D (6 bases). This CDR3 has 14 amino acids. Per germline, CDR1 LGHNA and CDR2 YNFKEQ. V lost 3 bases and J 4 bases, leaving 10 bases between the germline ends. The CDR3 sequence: CASSQEGRKNIQYF. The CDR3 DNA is TGTGCCAGCAGCCAGGAGGGAAGAAAAAACATTCAGTACTTC.

The CDR3 here is CASSTDRLTEAFF. For the CDR3, the DNA is TGTGCCAGCAGCACGGACAGGCTGACTGAAGCTTTCTTT. V usage is TRBV7-3 and J usage is TRBJ1-1; 7 bases match TRBD1. The germline V gene has CDR1 SGHTA and CDR2 FQGTGA. This CDR3 has 13 residues. The J segment lost 5 bases and the V segment lost 5 bases, leaving 5 bases of the junction unmatched.

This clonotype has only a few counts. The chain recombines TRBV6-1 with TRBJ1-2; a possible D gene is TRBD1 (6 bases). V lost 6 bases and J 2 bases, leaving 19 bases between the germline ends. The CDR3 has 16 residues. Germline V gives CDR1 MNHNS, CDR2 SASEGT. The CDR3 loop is CASSSKGGGQNYGYTF. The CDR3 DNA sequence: TGTGCCAGCAGCTCCAAAGGCGGGGGCCAAAACTATGGCTACACCTTC.

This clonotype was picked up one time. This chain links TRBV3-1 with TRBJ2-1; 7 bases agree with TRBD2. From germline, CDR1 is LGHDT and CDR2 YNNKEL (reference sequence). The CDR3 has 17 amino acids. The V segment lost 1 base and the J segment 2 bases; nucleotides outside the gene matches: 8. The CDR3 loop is CASSQAPLAATYNEQFF. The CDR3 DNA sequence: TGTGCCAGCAGCCAAGCCCCTCTAGCGGCCACCTACAATGAGCAGTTCTTC.

For the CDR3, the DNA is TGCAGCGTTGACGAGGGATGGAACACTGAAGCTTTCTTT. Translation gives CSVDEGWNTEAFF. This sequence joins TRBV29-1 and TRBJ1-1; D call uncertain. The germline V and J ends were trimmed by 3 bases and 1 base, with 9 bases remaining between them. CDR3 length: 13 residues. The germline V gene encodes CDR1 SQVTM and CDR2 ANQGSEA.

The CDR3 bases are TGCGCCAGCAGCTCTGCCCAGCGGGGGGGAACAGATACGCAGTATTTT. Its translation is CASSSAQRGGTDTQYF. V and J are TRBV5-1 and TRBJ2-3; 10 nucleotides agree with TRBD2. The CDR3 length is 16 residues. Losses at the gene ends were 3 bases for V and 3 bases for J; bases not matched to a gene: 7. Germline assignment: CDR1 SGHRS and CDR2 YFSETQ.

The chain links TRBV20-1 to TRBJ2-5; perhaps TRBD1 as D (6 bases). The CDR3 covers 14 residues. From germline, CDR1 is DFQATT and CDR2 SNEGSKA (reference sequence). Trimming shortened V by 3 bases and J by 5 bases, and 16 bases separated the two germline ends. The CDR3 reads CSASPDSIRETQYF. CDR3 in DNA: TGCAGTGCTAGCCCGGACAGTATCAGGGAGACCCAGTACTTC.

The CDR3 loop is CASSLMGGDPYEQYF. CDR3 DNA: TGTGCCAGCAGCTTAATGGGTGGGGACCCCTACGAGCAGTACTTC. The chain is built from TRBV7-3 and TRBJ2-7; D may be TRBD1 or TRBD2 (5 bases each). The CDR3 is 15 amino acids. V was cut by 1 base and J by 2 bases, with 12 bases left in between. In germline, CDR1 is SGHTA, CDR2 FQGTGA.

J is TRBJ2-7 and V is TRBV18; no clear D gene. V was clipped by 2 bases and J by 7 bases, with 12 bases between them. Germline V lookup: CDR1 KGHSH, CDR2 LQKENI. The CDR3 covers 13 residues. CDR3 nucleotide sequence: TGTGCCAGCTCACCAAGTCTACGGTGGGAGCAGTACTTC. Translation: CASSPSLRWEQYF.

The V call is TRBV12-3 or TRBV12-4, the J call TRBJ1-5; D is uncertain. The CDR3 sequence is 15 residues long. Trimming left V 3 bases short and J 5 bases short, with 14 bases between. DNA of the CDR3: TGTGCCAGCAGTTTGCAGGTCGGTGGGGATCAGCCCCAGCATTTT. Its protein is CASSLQVGGDQPQHF.

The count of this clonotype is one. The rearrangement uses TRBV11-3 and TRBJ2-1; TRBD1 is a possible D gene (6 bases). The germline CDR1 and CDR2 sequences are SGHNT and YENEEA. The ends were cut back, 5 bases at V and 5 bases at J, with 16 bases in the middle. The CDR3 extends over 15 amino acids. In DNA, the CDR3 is TGTGCCAGCAGCGCCAACAGGGCAAGGGACAATGAGCAGTTCTTC. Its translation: CASSANRARDNEQFF.

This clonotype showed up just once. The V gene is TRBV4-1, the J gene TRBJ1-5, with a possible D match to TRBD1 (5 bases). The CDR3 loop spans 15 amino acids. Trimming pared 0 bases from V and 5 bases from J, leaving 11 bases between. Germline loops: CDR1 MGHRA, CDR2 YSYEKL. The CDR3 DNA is TGCGCCAGCAGCCAAGATGGGACTGTCCATCAGCCCCAGCATTTT. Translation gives CASSQDGTVHQPQHF.

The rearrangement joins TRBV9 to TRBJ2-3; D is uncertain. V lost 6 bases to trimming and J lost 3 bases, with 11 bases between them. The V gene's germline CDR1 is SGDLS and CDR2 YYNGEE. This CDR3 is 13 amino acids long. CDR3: CASTPGPTDTQYF. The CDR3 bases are TGTGCCAGCACCCCCGGCCCAACAGATACGCAGTATTTT.

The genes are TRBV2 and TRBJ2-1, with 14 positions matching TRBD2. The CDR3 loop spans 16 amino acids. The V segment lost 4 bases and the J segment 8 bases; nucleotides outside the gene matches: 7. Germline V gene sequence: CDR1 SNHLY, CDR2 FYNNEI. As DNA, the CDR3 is TGTGCCAGCAGTGGTCCGACTAGCGGGGGGGGAGATGAGCAGTTCTTC. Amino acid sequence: CASSGPTSGGGDEQFF.

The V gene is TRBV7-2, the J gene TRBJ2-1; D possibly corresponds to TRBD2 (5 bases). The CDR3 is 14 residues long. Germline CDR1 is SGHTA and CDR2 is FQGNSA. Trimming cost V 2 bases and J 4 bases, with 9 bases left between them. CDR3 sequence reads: CASSLFEGYNEQFF. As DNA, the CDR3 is TGTGCCAGCAGCTTATTTGAGGGTTACAATGAGCAGTTCTTC.

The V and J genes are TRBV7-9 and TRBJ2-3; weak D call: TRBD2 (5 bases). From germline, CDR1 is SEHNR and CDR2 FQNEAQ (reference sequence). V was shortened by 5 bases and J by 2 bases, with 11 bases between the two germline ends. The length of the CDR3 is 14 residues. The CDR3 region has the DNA TGTGCCAGCAGCGTCGGGCTAGCCACAGATACGCAGTATTTT. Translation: CASSVGLATDTQYF.

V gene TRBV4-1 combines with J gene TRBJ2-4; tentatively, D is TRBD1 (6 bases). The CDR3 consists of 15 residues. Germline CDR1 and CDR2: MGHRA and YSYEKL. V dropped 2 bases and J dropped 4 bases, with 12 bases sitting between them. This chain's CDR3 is CASSQYSGDKNIQYF. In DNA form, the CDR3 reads TGCGCCAGCAGCCAATACTCAGGGGATAAAAACATTCAGTACTTC.

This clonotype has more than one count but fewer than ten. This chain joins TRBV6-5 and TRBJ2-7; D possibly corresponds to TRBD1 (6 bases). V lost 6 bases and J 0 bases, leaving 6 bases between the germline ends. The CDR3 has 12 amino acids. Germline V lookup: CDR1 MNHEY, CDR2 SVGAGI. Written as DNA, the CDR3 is TGTGCCAGCAGACAGGGCTCCTACGAGCAGTACTTC. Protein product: CASRQGSYEQYF.

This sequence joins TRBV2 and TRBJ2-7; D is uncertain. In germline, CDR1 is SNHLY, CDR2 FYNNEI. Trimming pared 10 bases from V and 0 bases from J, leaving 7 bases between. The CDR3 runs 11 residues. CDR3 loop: CATSYSYEQYF. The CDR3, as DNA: TGTGCCACCTCTTACTCCTACGAGCAGTACTTC.

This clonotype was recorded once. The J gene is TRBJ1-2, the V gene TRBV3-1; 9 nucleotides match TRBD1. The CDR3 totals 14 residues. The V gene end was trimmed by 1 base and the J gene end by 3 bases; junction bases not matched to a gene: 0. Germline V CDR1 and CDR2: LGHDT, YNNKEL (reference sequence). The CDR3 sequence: CASSQGTGDYGYTF. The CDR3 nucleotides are TGTGCCAGCAGCCAAGGGACAGGGGACTATGGCTACACCTTC.